This T cell receptor (beta chain) was observed in a study of CDR3 diversity in severe acne (dated by TCRdb to the late 2010s). Inclusive of the bounding cysteine and phenylalanine, the CDR3 is 17 residues long. Only CDR3 DNA is held: 51 bases, read in frame from base 1. Trimming costs V 0 bases and J 1 base, and their ends lie 14 bases apart. The CDR1 and CDR2 encoded by the germline V gene are SGDLS and YYNGEE. Of note for this clonotype: Its antigen remains undetermined. No much larger clonotype is one base removed from it; base qualities were not supplied.

The library was built by means of PCR. The instrument was an Illumina HiSeq 2000. TCRdb reanalyzed the raw reads on its own, using fastp at Q25 for trimming and MiXCR for clone calling, and kept in-frame beta chains. Each record represents a unique CDR3 protein, reported with the most common genes and DNA among its rows. Across this sample there are more than 85,000 distinct CDR3 sequences, with around 47% seen only once. The leading ten clones occupy about 9.9% of the sample. Sequencing was done on a sample of blood. The chain employs TRBV9 and TRBJ1-3, with the D gene not confidently named. This clonotype was obtained from a male donor with severe acne vulgaris. The CDR3 is CASSVGSGEGSGNTIYF. The bases are TGTGCCAGCAGCGTAGGGAGCGGGGAGGGATCTGGAAACACCATATATTTT.